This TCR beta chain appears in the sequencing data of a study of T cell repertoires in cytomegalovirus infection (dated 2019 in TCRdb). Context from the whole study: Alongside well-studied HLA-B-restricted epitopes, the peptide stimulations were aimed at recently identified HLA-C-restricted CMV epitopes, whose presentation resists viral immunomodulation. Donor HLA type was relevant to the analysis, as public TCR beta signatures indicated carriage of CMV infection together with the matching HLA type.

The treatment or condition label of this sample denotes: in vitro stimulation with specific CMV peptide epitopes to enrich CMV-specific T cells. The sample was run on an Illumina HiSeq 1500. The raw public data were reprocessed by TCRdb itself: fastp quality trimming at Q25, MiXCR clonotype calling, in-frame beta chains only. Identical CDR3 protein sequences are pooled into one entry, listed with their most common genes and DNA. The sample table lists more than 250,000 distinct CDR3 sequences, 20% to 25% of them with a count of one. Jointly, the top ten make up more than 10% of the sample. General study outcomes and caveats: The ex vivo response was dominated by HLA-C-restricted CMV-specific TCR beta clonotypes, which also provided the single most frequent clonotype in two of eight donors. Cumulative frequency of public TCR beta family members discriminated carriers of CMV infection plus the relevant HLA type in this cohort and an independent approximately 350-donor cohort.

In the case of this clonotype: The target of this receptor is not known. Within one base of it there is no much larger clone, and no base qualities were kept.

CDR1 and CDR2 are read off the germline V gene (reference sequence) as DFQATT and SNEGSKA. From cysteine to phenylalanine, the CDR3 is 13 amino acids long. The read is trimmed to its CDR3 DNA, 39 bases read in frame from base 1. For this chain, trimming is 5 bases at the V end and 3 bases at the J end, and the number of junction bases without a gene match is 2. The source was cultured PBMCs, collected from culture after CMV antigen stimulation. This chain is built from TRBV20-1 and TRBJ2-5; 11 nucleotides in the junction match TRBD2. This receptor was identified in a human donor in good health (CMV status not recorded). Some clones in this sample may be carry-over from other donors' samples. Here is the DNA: TGCAGTGCTGCTAGCGGGGGGAAAGAGACCCAGTACTTC. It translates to CSAASGGKETQYF.